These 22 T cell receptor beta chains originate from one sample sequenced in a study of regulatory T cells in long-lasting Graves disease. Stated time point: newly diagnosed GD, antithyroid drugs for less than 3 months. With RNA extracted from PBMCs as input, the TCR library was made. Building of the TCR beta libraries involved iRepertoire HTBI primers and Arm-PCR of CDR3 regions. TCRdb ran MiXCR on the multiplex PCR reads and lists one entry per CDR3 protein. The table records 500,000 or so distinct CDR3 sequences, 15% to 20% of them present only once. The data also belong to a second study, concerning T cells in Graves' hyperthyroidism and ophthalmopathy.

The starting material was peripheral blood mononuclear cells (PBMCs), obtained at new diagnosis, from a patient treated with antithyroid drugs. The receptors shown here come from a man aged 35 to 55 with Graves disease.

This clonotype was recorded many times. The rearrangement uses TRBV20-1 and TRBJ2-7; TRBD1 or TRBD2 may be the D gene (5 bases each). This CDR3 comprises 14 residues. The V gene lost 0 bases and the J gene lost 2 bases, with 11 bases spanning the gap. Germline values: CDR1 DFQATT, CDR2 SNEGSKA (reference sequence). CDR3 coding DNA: TGCAGTGCTAGAGATCAGAGGGGCGCCTACGAGCAGTACTTC. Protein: CSARDQRGAYEQYF.

The CDR3 here is CASSQDLRRGEDNEQFF. The DNA for the CDR3 is TGCGCCAGCAGCCAAGACCTCAGGAGGGGGGAAGACAATGAGCAGTTCTTC. The rearrangement uses TRBV4-1 and TRBJ2-1; D possibly matches TRBD1 or TRBD2 (6 bases each). The CDR3 sequence is 17 residues long. V lost 0 bases and J 5 bases, leaving 17 bases between the germline ends. Germline V gene sequence: CDR1 MGHRA, CDR2 YSYEKL.

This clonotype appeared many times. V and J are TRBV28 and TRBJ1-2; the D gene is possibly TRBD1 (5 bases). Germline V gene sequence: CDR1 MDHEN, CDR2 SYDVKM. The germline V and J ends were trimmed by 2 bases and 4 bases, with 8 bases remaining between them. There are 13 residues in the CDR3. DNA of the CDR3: TGTGCCAGCAGTTTAACCAGGGTCTATGGCTACACCTTC. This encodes CASSLTRVYGYTF.

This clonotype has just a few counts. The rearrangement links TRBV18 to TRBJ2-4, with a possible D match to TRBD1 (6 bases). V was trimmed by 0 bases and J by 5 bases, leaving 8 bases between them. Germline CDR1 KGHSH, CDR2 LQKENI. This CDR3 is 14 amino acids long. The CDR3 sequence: CASSPPGAQNIQYF. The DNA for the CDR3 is TGTGCCAGCTCACCACCGGGGGCCCAAAACATTCAGTACTTC.

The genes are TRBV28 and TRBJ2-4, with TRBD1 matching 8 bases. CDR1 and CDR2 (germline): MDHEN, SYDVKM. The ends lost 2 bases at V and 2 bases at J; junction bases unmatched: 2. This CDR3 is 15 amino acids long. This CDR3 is CASSLRQGSKNIQYF. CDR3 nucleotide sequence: TGTGCCAGCAGTTTAAGACAGGGGTCCAAAAACATTCAGTACTTC.

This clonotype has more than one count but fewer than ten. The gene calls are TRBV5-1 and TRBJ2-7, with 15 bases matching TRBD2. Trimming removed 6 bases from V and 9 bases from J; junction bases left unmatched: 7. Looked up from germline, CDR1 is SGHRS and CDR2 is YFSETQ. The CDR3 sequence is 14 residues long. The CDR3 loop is CASTGTSGRKRQYF. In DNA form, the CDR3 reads TGCGCCAGCACCGGGACTAGCGGGAGGAAGCGGCAGTACTTC.

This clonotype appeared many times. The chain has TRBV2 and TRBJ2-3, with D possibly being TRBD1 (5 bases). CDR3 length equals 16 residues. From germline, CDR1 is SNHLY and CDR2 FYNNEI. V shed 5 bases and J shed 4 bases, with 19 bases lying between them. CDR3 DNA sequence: TGTGCCAGCAGTCAAGGGGATAGCTACCCACCAGATACGCAGTATTTT. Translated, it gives CASSQGDSYPPDTQYF.

CDR3 sequence reads: CASRGGTGGGYEQYF. The CDR3, as DNA: TGTGCCAGCAGGGGGGGGACAGGGGGCGGGTACGAGCAGTACTTC. The gene calls are TRBV28 and TRBJ2-7, with TRBD1 matching over 12 bases. The CDR3 is 15 amino acids. Germline assignment: CDR1 MDHEN and CDR2 SYDVKM. Trimming cost V 6 bases and J 4 bases; bases outside gene matches: 7.

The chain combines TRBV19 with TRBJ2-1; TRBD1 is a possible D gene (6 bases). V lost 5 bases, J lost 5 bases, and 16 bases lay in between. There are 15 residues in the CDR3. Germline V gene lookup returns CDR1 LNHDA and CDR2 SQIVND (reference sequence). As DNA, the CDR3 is TGTGCCAGTAGTGCCCTCAGGAACAGGGACAATGAGCAGTTCTTC. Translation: CASSALRNRDNEQFF.

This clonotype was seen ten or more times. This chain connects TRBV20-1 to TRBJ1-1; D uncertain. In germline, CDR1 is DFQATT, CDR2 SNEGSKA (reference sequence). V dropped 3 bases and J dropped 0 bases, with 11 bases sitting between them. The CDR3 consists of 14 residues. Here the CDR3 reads CSASGRSMNTEAFF. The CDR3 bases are TGCAGTGCTAGCGGGAGGAGCATGAACACTGAAGCTTTCTTT.

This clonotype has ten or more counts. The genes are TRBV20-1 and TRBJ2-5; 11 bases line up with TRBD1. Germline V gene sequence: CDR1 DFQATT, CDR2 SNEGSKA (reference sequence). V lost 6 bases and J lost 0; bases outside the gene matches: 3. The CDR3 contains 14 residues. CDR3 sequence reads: CSASGQGDQETQYF. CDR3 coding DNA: TGCAGTGCGTCGGGACAGGGGGACCAAGAGACCCAGTACTTC.

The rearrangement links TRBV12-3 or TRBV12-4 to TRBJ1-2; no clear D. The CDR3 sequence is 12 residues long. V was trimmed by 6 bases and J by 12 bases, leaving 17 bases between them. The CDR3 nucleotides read TGTGCCAGCAGCTCAACTTCGGCCCGTAACACCTTC. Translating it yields CASSSTSARNTF.

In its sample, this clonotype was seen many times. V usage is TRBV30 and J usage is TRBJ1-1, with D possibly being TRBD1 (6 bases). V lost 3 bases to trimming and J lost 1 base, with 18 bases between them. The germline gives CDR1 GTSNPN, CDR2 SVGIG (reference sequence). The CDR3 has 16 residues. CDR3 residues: CAWSQLGGVGNTEAFF. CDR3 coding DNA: TGTGCCTGGAGCCAATTGGGGGGCGTTGGGAACACTGAAGCTTTCTTT.

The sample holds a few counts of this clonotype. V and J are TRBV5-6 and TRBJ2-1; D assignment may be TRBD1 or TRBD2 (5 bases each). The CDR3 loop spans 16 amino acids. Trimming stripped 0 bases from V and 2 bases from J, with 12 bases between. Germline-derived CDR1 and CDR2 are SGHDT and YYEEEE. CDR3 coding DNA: TGTGCCAGCAGCTTGGTTGGTGGGGGAACCTACAATGAGCAGTTCTTC. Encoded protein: CASSLVGGGTYNEQFF.

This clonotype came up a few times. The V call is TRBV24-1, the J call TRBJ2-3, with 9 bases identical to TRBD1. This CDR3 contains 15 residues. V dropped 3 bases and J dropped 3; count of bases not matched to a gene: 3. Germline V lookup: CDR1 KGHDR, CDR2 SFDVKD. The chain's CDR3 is CATSDQDRGTDTQYF. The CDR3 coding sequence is TGTGCCACCAGTGATCAGGACAGGGGTACAGATACGCAGTATTTT.

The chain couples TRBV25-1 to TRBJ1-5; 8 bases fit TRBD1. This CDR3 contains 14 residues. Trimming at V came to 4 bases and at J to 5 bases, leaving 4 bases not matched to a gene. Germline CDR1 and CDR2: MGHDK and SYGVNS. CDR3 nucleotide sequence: TGTGCCAGCAGTGGGACAGGGATGCATCAGCCCCAGCATTTT. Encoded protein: CASSGTGMHQPQHF.

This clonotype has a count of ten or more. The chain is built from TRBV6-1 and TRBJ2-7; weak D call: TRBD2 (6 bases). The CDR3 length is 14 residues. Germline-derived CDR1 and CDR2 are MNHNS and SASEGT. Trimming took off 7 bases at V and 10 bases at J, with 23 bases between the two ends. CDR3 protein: CASNSAGTAGNQYF. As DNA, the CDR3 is TGTGCCAGCAATTCGGCGGGGACGGCCGGAAATCAGTACTTC.

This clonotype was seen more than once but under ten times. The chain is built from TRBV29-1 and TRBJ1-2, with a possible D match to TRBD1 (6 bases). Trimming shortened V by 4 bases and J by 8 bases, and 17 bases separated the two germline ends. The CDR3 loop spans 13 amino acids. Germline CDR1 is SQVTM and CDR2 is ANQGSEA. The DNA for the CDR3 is TGCAGCGTTGTTGCGGGGGCTACTGGAGGCTACACCTTC. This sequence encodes CSVVAGATGGYTF.

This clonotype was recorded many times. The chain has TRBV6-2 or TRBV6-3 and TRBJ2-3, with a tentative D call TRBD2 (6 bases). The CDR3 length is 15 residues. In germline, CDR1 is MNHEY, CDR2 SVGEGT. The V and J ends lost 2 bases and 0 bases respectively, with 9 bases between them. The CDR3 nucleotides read TGTGCCAGCAGTTACGCTAGCGCTAGCACAGATACGCAGTATTTT. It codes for CASSYASASTDTQYF.

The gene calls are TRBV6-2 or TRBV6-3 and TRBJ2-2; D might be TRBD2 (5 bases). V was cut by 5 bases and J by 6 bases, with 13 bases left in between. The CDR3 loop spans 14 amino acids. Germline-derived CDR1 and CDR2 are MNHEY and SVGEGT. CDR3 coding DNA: TGTGCCAGCAGTGAAAACCGGGGAGCCGGGGAGCTGTTTTTT. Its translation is CASSENRGAGELFF.

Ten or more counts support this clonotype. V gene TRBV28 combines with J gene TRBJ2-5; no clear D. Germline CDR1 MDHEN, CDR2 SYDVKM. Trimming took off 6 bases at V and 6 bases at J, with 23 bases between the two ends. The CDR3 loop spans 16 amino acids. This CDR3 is CASSPVEGSLRKTQYF. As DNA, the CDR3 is TGTGCCAGCAGCCCTGTGGAAGGGTCGCTTCGGAAGACCCAGTACTTC.

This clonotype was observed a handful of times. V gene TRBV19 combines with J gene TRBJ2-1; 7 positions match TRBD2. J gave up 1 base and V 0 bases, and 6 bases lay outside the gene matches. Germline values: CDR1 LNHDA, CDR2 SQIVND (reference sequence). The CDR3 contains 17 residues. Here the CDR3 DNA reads TGTGCCAGTAGTATAGATAAGGTGGGAGGGTCCTACAATGAGCAGTTCTTC. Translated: CASSIDKVGGSYNEQFF.